A selection of T cell receptor beta chains follows, all from one sample in a study of cytotoxic CD8 clonotypes in ibrutinib-treated CLL. The repertoire was sequenced with immunoSEQ multiplex PCR; TCRdb's copy has only in-frame clones and lacks some. The sample consists of over 100,000 clones, 58% of them appearing once. The sequenced sample was PBMCs, obtained after 24 months of ibrutinib treatment. The receptors originated from a human donor with chronic lymphocytic leukemia. The CDR3 runs from the conserved cysteine through the conserved F or W. Fields, in order: CDR3 DNA, CDR3 protein, CDR3 length, clone size, D gene, V gene, J gene. The D gene is left open where the match is weak. The size entry is marked missing in some rows and otherwise reads once, few, many or a size class.

CDR3nt: TGTGCCTGGTGCCTCAACTTAGGAAACACCATATATTTT
CDR3aa: CAWCLNLGNTIYF
len: 13
abundance: NA
d_gene: NA
v_gene: TRBV30
j_gene: TRBJ1-3

CDR3nt: TGTGCCGGACGATACCAGGGATCTAACTATGGCTACACCTTC
CDR3aa: CAGRYQGSNYGYTF
len: 14
abundance: few
d_gene: NA
v_gene: TRBV30
j_gene: TRBJ1-2

CDR3nt: TGTGCCTGGAGTAGGGCCCCAGGGGGAAAGGGTGAGCAGTTCTTC
CDR3aa: CAWSRAPGGKGEQFF
len: 15
abundance: NA
d_gene: TRBD1
v_gene: TRBV30
j_gene: TRBJ2-1

CDR3nt: TGTGCCACCAGCAGAGACAGTCGAGAGACCCAGTACTTC
CDR3aa: CATSRDSRETQYF
len: 13
abundance: NA
d_gene: NA
v_gene: TRBV15
j_gene: TRBJ2-5

CDR3nt: TGTGCCAGCAGTTCGCGGGGGGCCTACGAGCAGTACTTC
CDR3aa: CASSSRGAYEQYF
len: 13
abundance: few
d_gene: TRBD2
v_gene: TRBV27
j_gene: TRBJ2-7

CDR3nt: TGCAGCGTTGCCGACAACTACGAGCAGTACTTC
CDR3aa: CSVADNYEQYF
len: 11
abundance: few
d_gene: NA
v_gene: TRBV29-1
j_gene: TRBJ2-7

CDR3nt: TGTGCCAGCAGCTTAACCGTGGCTAGCGGGGGGACAGATACGCAGTATTTT
CDR3aa: CASSLTVASGGTDTQYF
len: 17
abundance: NA
d_gene: TRBD2
v_gene: TRBV5-6
j_gene: TRBJ2-3

CDR3nt: TGTGCCAGCAGCTTATTCTCGGGACGGAATAGCAATCAGCCCCAGCATTTT
CDR3aa: CASSLFSGRNSNQPQHF
len: 17
abundance: few
d_gene: NA
v_gene: TRBV7-9
j_gene: TRBJ1-5

CDR3nt: TGTGCCAGCAGCCGGACAGGGGCTTACGAGCAGTACTTC
CDR3aa: CASSRTGAYEQYF
len: 13
abundance: NA
d_gene: TRBD1
v_gene: TRBV6-6
j_gene: TRBJ2-7

CDR3nt: TGTGCCAGCACCCCGCGGCTAGCGGGTCACAATGAGCAGTTCTTC
CDR3aa: CASTPRLAGHNEQFF
len: 15
abundance: NA
d_gene: TRBD2
v_gene: TRBV27
j_gene: TRBJ2-1

CDR3nt: TGTGCCAGCAGTGAAATGGGGGTAGAGACCCAGTACTTC
CDR3aa: CASSEMGVETQYF
len: 13
abundance: few
d_gene: NA
v_gene: TRBV6-1
j_gene: TRBJ2-5

CDR3nt: TGCGCCAGCAGCTTGGATGGAGTCCCCCGCGAGCAGTACTTC
CDR3aa: CASSLDGVPREQYF
len: 14
abundance: NA
d_gene: NA
v_gene: TRBV5-1
j_gene: TRBJ2-7

CDR3nt: TGTGCCAGCAGTACCCCTTCTAGCGGGGGCTACGAGCAGTACTTC
CDR3aa: CASSTPSSGGYEQYF
len: 15
abundance: NA
d_gene: TRBD2
v_gene: TRBV6-5
j_gene: TRBJ2-7

CDR3nt: TGTGCCAGCAGCTTGGCCGGGGGATCAGCTGGGGCCAACGTCCTGACTTTC
CDR3aa: CASSLAGGSAGANVLTF
len: 17
abundance: NA
d_gene: NA
v_gene: TRBV5-5
j_gene: TRBJ2-6

CDR3nt: TGCAGCGCAGAAGAGAGTGGTTTCTTT
CDR3aa: CSAEESGFF
len: 9
abundance: NA
d_gene: NA
v_gene: TRBV29-1
j_gene: TRBJ1-1

CDR3nt: TGTGCCAGCAGCTTAGGCAGGGTGTCTGATACGCAGTATTTT
CDR3aa: CASSLGRVSDTQYF
len: 14
abundance: NA
d_gene: NA
v_gene: TRBV11-2
j_gene: TRBJ2-3

CDR3nt: TGTGCCAGCAGCTTGAACAGGGGGAACTATGGCTACACCTTC
CDR3aa: CASSLNRGNYGYTF
len: 14
abundance: many
d_gene: TRBD1
v_gene: TRBV5-4
j_gene: TRBJ1-2

CDR3nt: TGTGCCACAGACAGTGGACTCACAGATACGCAGTATTTT
CDR3aa: CATDSGLTDTQYF
len: 13
abundance: NA
d_gene: NA
v_gene: TRBV19
j_gene: TRBJ2-3

CDR3nt: TGCAGTGGGGGGATCCAAGAGACCCAGTACTTC
CDR3aa: CSGGIQETQYF
len: 11
abundance: NA
d_gene: NA
v_gene: TRBV20-1
j_gene: TRBJ2-5

CDR3nt: TGTGCCAGCAGCATCGGACAGGGGGCACAAGCTAACTATGGCTACACCTTC
CDR3aa: CASSIGQGAQANYGYTF
len: 17
abundance: NA
d_gene: TRBD1
v_gene: TRBV7-2
j_gene: TRBJ1-2

CDR3nt: TGTGCCAGCAGAGGGGCCTCGGTAGGCTACACCTTC
CDR3aa: CASRGASVGYTF
len: 12
abundance: NA
d_gene: NA
v_gene: TRBV28
j_gene: TRBJ1-2

CDR3nt: TGTGCCAGCTCACCGGGACTGTCCCAAGAGACCCAGTACTTC
CDR3aa: CASSPGLSQETQYF
len: 14
abundance: NA
d_gene: NA
v_gene: TRBV18
j_gene: TRBJ2-5

CDR3nt: TGTGCCAGCAGCGTAGAAGGAACTGATGGAAACACCATATATTTT
CDR3aa: CASSVEGTDGNTIYF
len: 15
abundance: few
d_gene: NA
v_gene: TRBV9
j_gene: TRBJ1-3

CDR3nt: TGTGCCACTCGGACAGGGGTGAATTCACCCCTCCACTTT
CDR3aa: CATRTGVNSPLHF
len: 13
abundance: NA
d_gene: TRBD1
v_gene: TRBV19
j_gene: TRBJ1-6

CDR3nt: TGCGCCAGCAGCATAGACAGGTTACCCTATGAGCAGTACTTC
CDR3aa: CASSIDRLPYEQYF
len: 14
abundance: NA
d_gene: NA
v_gene: TRBV10-1
j_gene: TRBJ2-7

CDR3nt: TGTGCCAGCAGCTTAAATGGGAAATCCATACCCTACAATGAGCAGTTCTTC
CDR3aa: CASSLNGKSIPYNEQFF
len: 17
abundance: NA
d_gene: NA
v_gene: TRBV7-3
j_gene: TRBJ2-1

CDR3nt: TGTGCCTGGGGTTCCGGCTCTGGGGCCAACGTCCTGACTTTC
CDR3aa: CAWGSGSGANVLTF
len: 14
abundance: once
d_gene: NA
v_gene: TRBV30
j_gene: TRBJ2-6

CDR3nt: TGTGCCAGCAGCTTGACAGGGGTGTCTGGAAACACCATATATTTT
CDR3aa: CASSLTGVSGNTIYF
len: 15
abundance: once
d_gene: TRBD1
v_gene: TRBV5-5
j_gene: TRBJ1-3

CDR3nt: TGTGCCAGCAGTCCGGGGAGGACATCTTCATCACCCCTCCACTTT
CDR3aa: CASSPGRTSSSPLHF
len: 15
abundance: many
d_gene: NA
v_gene: TRBV6-1
j_gene: TRBJ1-6

CDR3nt: TGTGCCAGCAGCAAACACGCACCGAACACTGAAGCTTTCTTT
CDR3aa: CASSKHAPNTEAFF
len: 14
abundance: NA
d_gene: NA
v_gene: TRBV6-5
j_gene: TRBJ1-1

CDR3nt: TGTGCCACCCAGACACCGACCCACGGTGAAGCTTTCTTT
CDR3aa: CATQTPTHGEAFF
len: 13
abundance: NA
d_gene: NA
v_gene: TRBV6-5
j_gene: TRBJ1-1

CDR3nt: TGTGCCAGCAGCGTGGGACCGAGAAACACTGAAGCTTTCTTT
CDR3aa: CASSVGPRNTEAFF
len: 14
abundance: once
d_gene: NA
v_gene: TRBV9
j_gene: TRBJ1-1

CDR3nt: TGTGCCAGCAGCTCCTTGGGCAGACAGGCTTTCTTT
CDR3aa: CASSSLGRQAFF
len: 12
abundance: NA
d_gene: NA
v_gene: TRBV7-9
j_gene: TRBJ1-1

CDR3nt: TGTGCCAGCAGCTTACAGGAGAACACTGAAGCTTTCTTT
CDR3aa: CASSLQENTEAFF
len: 13
abundance: few
d_gene: NA
v_gene: TRBV7-2
j_gene: TRBJ1-1

CDR3nt: TGTGCCAGCACAACCCCGGGACGTACCAATCAGCCCCAGCATTTT
CDR3aa: CASTTPGRTNQPQHF
len: 15
abundance: NA
d_gene: NA
v_gene: TRBV6-1
j_gene: TRBJ1-5

CDR3nt: TGTGCCAGCAGCTCCCCGGGGCGGGGGGGCCTTAATGAGCAGTTCTTC
CDR3aa: CASSSPGRGGLNEQFF
len: 16
abundance: few
d_gene: TRBD2
v_gene: TRBV7-6
j_gene: TRBJ2-1

CDR3nt: TGTGCCATCAGTGATGGCACCCTCGGAGGCTACACCTTC
CDR3aa: CAISDGTLGGYTF
len: 13
abundance: NA
d_gene: NA
v_gene: TRBV10-3
j_gene: TRBJ1-2

CDR3nt: TGTGCCAGTAGTACCCGCCGGGACACCATACACTACGAGCAGTACTTC
CDR3aa: CASSTRRDTIHYEQYF
len: 16
abundance: NA
d_gene: NA
v_gene: TRBV19
j_gene: TRBJ2-7

CDR3nt: TGTGCCAGCAGGAGGCCCGGACAGGGACCCGTTTATGGCTACACCTTC
CDR3aa: CASRRPGQGPVYGYTF
len: 16
abundance: NA
d_gene: TRBD1
v_gene: TRBV7-2
j_gene: TRBJ1-2

CDR3nt: TGTGCCAGCAGCTTAGCGCCGGCGGCGTCTGGGGCCAACGTCCTGACTTTC
CDR3aa: CASSLAPAASGANVLTF
len: 17
abundance: NA
d_gene: NA
v_gene: TRBV7-8
j_gene: TRBJ2-6

CDR3nt: TGTGCCAGCAGCCCGAACAGGGAGGGGCCCTCCTACAATGAGCAGTTCTTC
CDR3aa: CASSPNREGPSYNEQFF
len: 17
abundance: NA
d_gene: NA
v_gene: TRBV5-6
j_gene: TRBJ2-1

CDR3nt: TGTGCCAGCAGCTTGACCGGGACAGCCCTGAGAGAGCAGTACTTC
CDR3aa: CASSLTGTALREQYF
len: 15
abundance: many
d_gene: TRBD1
v_gene: TRBV5-4
j_gene: TRBJ2-7

CDR3nt: TGTGCCAGCAGTTTATATGGGGGCGCGGATTCACCCCTCCACTTT
CDR3aa: CASSLYGGADSPLHF
len: 15
abundance: NA
d_gene: NA
v_gene: TRBV27
j_gene: TRBJ1-6

CDR3nt: TGTGCCAGCAGTGAAGCAATGTTCTCTAGCAATCAGCCCCAGCATTTT
CDR3aa: CASSEAMFSSNQPQHF
len: 16
abundance: NA
d_gene: NA
v_gene: TRBV6-1
j_gene: TRBJ1-5

CDR3nt: TGTGCCAGTGCCCGGGACGGACCCTACGAGCAGTACTTC
CDR3aa: CASARDGPYEQYF
len: 13
abundance: NA
d_gene: NA
v_gene: TRBV6-5
j_gene: TRBJ2-7

CDR3nt: TGTGCCAGTAGTATTCGAGACACCGGGGAGCTGTTTTTT
CDR3aa: CASSIRDTGELFF
len: 13
abundance: NA
d_gene: NA
v_gene: TRBV19
j_gene: TRBJ2-2

CDR3nt: TGTGCCAGCGGGACTGCCGCAACTAATGAAAAACTGTTTTTT
CDR3aa: CASGTAATNEKLFF
len: 14
abundance: once
d_gene: NA
v_gene: TRBV6-6
j_gene: TRBJ1-4

CDR3nt: TGCGCCAGCAGCCAAGATCCTGGGGGTACCTACGAGCAGTACTTC
CDR3aa: CASSQDPGGTYEQYF
len: 15
abundance: few
d_gene: NA
v_gene: TRBV4-1
j_gene: TRBJ2-7

CDR3nt: TGCGCCAGCAGCGTAGGACAGGGGGCAACTGAAGCTTTCTTT
CDR3aa: CASSVGQGATEAFF
len: 14
abundance: few
d_gene: TRBD1
v_gene: TRBV5-1
j_gene: TRBJ1-1

CDR3nt: TGTGCCAGCAGCCAAGATTTATGGCGGAGGGGGGAGGAGTCCTACGAGCAGTACTTC
CDR3aa: CASSQDLWRRGEESYEQYF
len: 19
abundance: NA
d_gene: NA
v_gene: TRBV14
j_gene: TRBJ2-7

CDR3nt: TGTGCCAGCACCCTGGGCCAGGGGCGGAGCGGGGAGCTGTTTTTT
CDR3aa: CASTLGQGRSGELFF
len: 15
abundance: NA
d_gene: NA
v_gene: TRBV11-2
j_gene: TRBJ2-2

CDR3nt: TGCAGCGTAGCGGATCCAACCAGGGACGAGCAGTACTTC
CDR3aa: CSVADPTRDEQYF
len: 13
abundance: NA
d_gene: NA
v_gene: TRBV29-1
j_gene: TRBJ2-7

CDR3nt: TGCAGCGTTGAAGATCCAGGCGGGGGGGTCAATGAGCAGTTCTTC
CDR3aa: CSVEDPGGGVNEQFF
len: 15
abundance: NA
d_gene: TRBD2
v_gene: TRBV29-1
j_gene: TRBJ2-1

CDR3nt: TGCGCCAGCAGCTTGGGTTTGGGGAGCTCAGATACGCAGTATTTT
CDR3aa: CASSLGLGSSDTQYF
len: 15
abundance: NA
d_gene: NA
v_gene: TRBV5-1
j_gene: TRBJ2-3

CDR3nt: TGTGCCAGCAGTTTATTAACAGGGGTATCACCCCTCCACTTT
CDR3aa: CASSLLTGVSPLHF
len: 14
abundance: NA
d_gene: TRBD1
v_gene: TRBV28
j_gene: TRBJ1-6

CDR3nt: TGTGCCAGCAGCCTTCAGGGACAGGGGAGTGAAAAACTGTTTTTT
CDR3aa: CASSLQGQGSEKLFF
len: 15
abundance: NA
d_gene: TRBD1
v_gene: TRBV11-3
j_gene: TRBJ1-4

CDR3nt: TGTGCCTGGAGTGTAACCCTTTCCGGGGAAGGCTACACCTTC
CDR3aa: CAWSVTLSGEGYTF
len: 14
abundance: NA
d_gene: NA
v_gene: TRBV30
j_gene: TRBJ1-2

CDR3nt: TGTGCCAGCAGCGTAGGACTAGCGGACACAGATACGCAGTATTTT
CDR3aa: CASSVGLADTDTQYF
len: 15
abundance: NA
d_gene: TRBD2
v_gene: TRBV9
j_gene: TRBJ2-3

CDR3nt: TGTGCCAGCAGTGGGACACCGGGACAGGGGGCCTATGGCTACACCTTC
CDR3aa: CASSGTPGQGAYGYTF
len: 16
abundance: NA
d_gene: TRBD1
v_gene: TRBV25-1
j_gene: TRBJ1-2